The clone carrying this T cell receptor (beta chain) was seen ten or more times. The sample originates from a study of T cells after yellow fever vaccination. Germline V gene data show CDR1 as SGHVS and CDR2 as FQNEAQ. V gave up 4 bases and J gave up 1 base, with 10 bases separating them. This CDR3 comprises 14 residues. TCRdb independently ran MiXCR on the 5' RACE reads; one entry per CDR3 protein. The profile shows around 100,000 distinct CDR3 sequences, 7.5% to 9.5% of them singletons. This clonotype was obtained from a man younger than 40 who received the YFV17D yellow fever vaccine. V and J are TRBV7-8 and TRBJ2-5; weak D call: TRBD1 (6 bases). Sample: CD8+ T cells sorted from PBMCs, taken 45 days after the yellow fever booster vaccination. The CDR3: CASSYRQAQETQYF. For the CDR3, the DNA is TGTGCCAGCAGCTATCGACAGGCCCAAGAGACCCAGTACTTC. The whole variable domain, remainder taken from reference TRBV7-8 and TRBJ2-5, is GAGVSQSPRYKVAKRGQDVALRCDPISGHVSLFWYQQALGQGPEFLTYFQNEAQLDKSGLPSDRFFAERPEGSVSTLKIQRTQQEDSAVYLCASSYRQAQETQYFGPGTRLLVL.